This passage covers 26 T cell receptor beta chains from one sample sequenced in a study of CXCR3-negative and CXCR3-positive naive CD8 T cells. Study outcomes and limitations: CXCR3-positive naive cells carried more hydrophobic TRB CDR3s than CXCR3-negative ones.

No antigen is known for these receptors. 5' RACE that incorporated UMI labels was used to prepare the TRB cDNA libraries. TCRdb reprocessed the 5' RACE reads, with one entry per CDR3 protein and no DNA. The listing records some 150,000 distinct CDR3 sequences. Sequenced material: naive CXCR3+ CD8+ T cells from blood. Sample subset: CD45RO-CCR7+CD27+CD95- naive CD8+ T cells expressing CXCR3 (TNR3+). Source of these receptors: a human donor in good health. Some clones in this sample may be carry-over from other donors' samples.

The V call is TRBV7-3, the J call TRBJ2-1; the D call from TCRdb, TRBD2, cannot be confirmed without DNA. The CDR3 totals 16 residues. Per the germline V gene, CDR1 is SGHTA and CDR2 is FQGTGA. The CDR3 loop is CASSSGSSGPSNEQFF. The full variable domain, its missing parts supplied by reference TRBV7-3 and TRBJ2-1, is GAGVSQTPSNKVTEKGKYVELRCDPISGHTALYWYRQSLGQGPEFLIYFQGTGAADDSGLPNDRFFAVRPEGSVSTLKIQRTERGDSAVYLCASSSGSSGPSNEQFFGPGTRLTVL.

The chain couples TRBV5-1 to TRBJ2-1; lacking DNA, the TRBD2 call made by TCRdb goes unchecked. This CDR3 contains 16 residues. Germline V gives CDR1 SGHRS, CDR2 YFSETQ. The CDR3 region is CASSLVSGGTYNEQFF.

The rearrangement uses TRBV19 and TRBJ2-7; the TCRdb D gene call, TRBD2, has no DNA to confirm it. The germline gives CDR1 LNHDA, CDR2 SQIVND (reference sequence). There are 13 residues in the CDR3. The chain's CDR3 is CASSTLAAYEQYF. Full variable domain (outside the CDR3, taken from reference TRBV19 and TRBJ2-7): DGGITQSPKYLFRKEGQNVTLSCEQNLNHDAMYWYRQDPGQGLRLIYYSQIVNDFQKGDIAEGYSVSREKKESFPLTVTSAQKNPTAFYLCASSTLAAYEQYFGPGTRLTVT.

This chain's CDR3 is CASSLIAANEQFF. This rearrangement joins TRBV6-2 or TRBV6-3 to TRBJ2-1; TCRdb names TRBD2, which stays unverified in the absence of DNA. This CDR3 comprises 13 residues. Germline-derived CDR1 and CDR2 are MNHEY and SVGEGT.

This chain uses TRBV4-3 with TRBJ2-3; TCRdb's assignment of TRBD1 cannot be checked, as there is no DNA. This CDR3 region has 15 residues. CDR1 is LGHNA, CDR2 YSLEER, per germline. The CDR3 sequence is CASSRLTGSTDTQYF.

The genes are TRBV19 and TRBJ2-7; TCRdb reports TRBD1, a call that lacks DNA to check it against. Per the germline V gene, CDR1 is LNHDA and CDR2 is SQIVND (reference sequence). The length of the CDR3 is 16 residues. This CDR3 is CASSTYRDRRSYEQYF.

The V and J genes are TRBV7-6 and TRBJ2-7; there is no DNA to check the TCRdb D call of TRBD1. The CDR3 runs 15 residues. CDR1 and CDR2 (germline): SGHVS, FNYEAQ. CDR3 sequence reads: CASSLNGQGANEQYF. Supplemented by reference TRBV7-6 and TRBJ2-7, the full variable domain reads GAGVSQSPRYKVTKRGQDVALRCDPISGHVSLYWYRQALGQGPEFLTYFNYEAQQDKSGLPNDRFSAERPEGSISTLTIQRTEQRDSAMYRCASSLNGQGANEQYFGPGTRLTVT.

The J gene is TRBJ1-5, the V gene TRBV4-1; TCRdb's D call of TRBD1 is untestable without DNA. Germline CDR1 reads MGHRA; CDR2 reads YSYEKL. The CDR3 extends over 15 amino acids. The CDR3 protein is CASSQVRGGNQPQHF.

The chain links TRBV29-1 to TRBJ2-3; TCRdb picks TRBD2, but there is no DNA to check that call. Germline-derived CDR1 and CDR2 are SQVTM and ANQGSEA. The CDR3 runs to 13 residues. CDR3 sequence: CSVVSGRLDTQYF.

V is TRBV10-3 and J is TRBJ2-1; the TRBD2 assignment by TCRdb is unverifiable without DNA. CDR3 size: 17 residues. The germline gives CDR1 ENHRY, CDR2 SYGVKD. CDR3 region: CAISESGLAGISDEQFF.

The rearrangement links TRBV5-5 to TRBJ2-1; TCRdb designates TRBD1, a call that cannot be tested without DNA. The germline V gene has CDR1 SGHKS and CDR2 YYEKEE (reference sequence). This CDR3 region has 15 residues. CDR3 region: CASSLGQGALNEQFF.

V usage is TRBV27 and J usage is TRBJ2-7; checking the TCRdb D call of TRBD1 is not possible without DNA. Germline CDR1 MNHEY, CDR2 SMNVEV (reference sequence). The CDR3 totals 13 residues. This CDR3 is CASSLRQGYEQYF.

V is TRBV4-1 and J is TRBJ2-2; the D call from TCRdb, TRBD1, cannot be confirmed without DNA. Germline assignment: CDR1 MGHRA and CDR2 YSYEKL. The CDR3 runs to 15 residues. The CDR3 here is CASSHDRGGTGELFF.

The CDR3 spells CASAAGYYGYTF. The chain joins TRBV12-3 or TRBV12-4 to TRBJ1-2; TCRdb designates TRBD1, a call that cannot be tested without DNA. CDR3 size: 12 residues.

This chain links TRBV29-1 with TRBJ2-2; TCRdb indicates TRBD1, and absent DNA this call remains unverified. This CDR3 is built from 14 residues. The germline V gene encodes CDR1 SQVTM and CDR2 ANQGSEA. The CDR3 sequence is CSVIPTLIGGELFF.

The V and J genes are TRBV7-9 and TRBJ1-1. This CDR3 region has 14 residues. Germline CDR1 SEHNR, CDR2 FQNEAQ (reference sequence). The CDR3 sequence is CASSLVGRNTEAFF.

The chain has TRBV9 and TRBJ2-1; TCRdb names TRBD2, which stays unverified in the absence of DNA. CDR1 is SGDLS, CDR2 YYNGEE, per germline. The CDR3 loop spans 14 amino acids. This CDR3 reads CASLTSGTYNEQFF.

The rearrangement links TRBV28 to TRBJ1-5. The germline CDR1 and CDR2 sequences are MDHEN and SYDVKM. This CDR3 comprises 15 residues. CDR3 region: CAHSTAGYEVRPQHF. Full variable domain (remainder filled in from reference TRBV28 and TRBJ1-5): DVKVTQSSRYLVKRTGEKVFLECVQDMDHENMFWYRQDPGLGLRLIYFSYDVKMKEKGDIPEGYSVSREKKERFSLILESASTNQTSMYLCAHSTAGYEVRPQHFGDGTRLSIL.

The chain links TRBV7-9 to TRBJ2-1; TCRdb outputs TRBD2, but without DNA this stays unchecked. This CDR3 comprises 13 residues. Germline CDR1 and CDR2: SEHNR and FQNEAQ (reference sequence). The CDR3 is CASRQGLANEQFF.

This chain uses TRBV29-1 with TRBJ2-7; TCRdb lists TRBD1, though no DNA is available to test this call. The length of the CDR3 is 15 residues. Germline V gene data show CDR1 as SQVTM and CDR2 as ANQGSEA. This chain's CDR3 is CSVILGTSNSYEQYF.

The chain combines TRBV7-2 with TRBJ2-7. Germline V lookup: CDR1 SGHTA, CDR2 FQGNSA. This CDR3 comprises 15 residues. The CDR3 sequence is CASSFFKDVGYEQYF.

The chain uses TRBV12-3 or TRBV12-4 and TRBJ1-1; TCRdb picks TRBD1, but there is no DNA to check that call. This CDR3 region has 15 residues. The CDR3 protein is CASSTMDSAFTVAFF.

The chain employs TRBV12-5 and TRBJ2-1; TCRdb calls TRBD1, which cannot be checked without DNA. CDR1 and CDR2 from the germline V gene are LGHNT and FRNRAP. This CDR3 comprises 15 residues. This CDR3 is CASGLPSGTNNEQFF.

J is TRBJ1-2 and V is TRBV25-1. This CDR3 has 13 amino acids. Germline assignment: CDR1 MGHDK and CDR2 SYGVNS. Here the CDR3 reads CASRDRMNYGYTF.

The CDR3 spells CASSQIVHAGANVLTF. This chain links TRBV4-1 with TRBJ2-6. Germline CDR1 MGHRA, CDR2 YSYEKL. This CDR3 comprises 16 residues.

This chain connects TRBV7-8 to TRBJ2-2; the D gene TCRdb calls, TRBD2, cannot be checked with no DNA. In germline, CDR1 is SGHVS, CDR2 FQNEAQ. This CDR3 has 19 amino acids. The CDR3 reads CASSPLLFPSGRAIGELFF.